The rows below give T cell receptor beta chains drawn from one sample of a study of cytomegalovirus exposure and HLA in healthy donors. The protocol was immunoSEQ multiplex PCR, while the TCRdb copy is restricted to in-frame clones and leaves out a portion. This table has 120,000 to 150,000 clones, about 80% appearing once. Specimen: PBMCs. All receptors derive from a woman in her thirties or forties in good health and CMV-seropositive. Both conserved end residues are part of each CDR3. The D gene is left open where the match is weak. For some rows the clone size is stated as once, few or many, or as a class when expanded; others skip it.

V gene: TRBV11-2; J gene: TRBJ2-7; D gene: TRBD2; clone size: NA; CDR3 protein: CASSLGGWLAGEDEQYF; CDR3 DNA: TGTGCCAGCAGCTTGGGCGGGTGGCTAGCGGGAGAGGACGAGCAGTACTTC
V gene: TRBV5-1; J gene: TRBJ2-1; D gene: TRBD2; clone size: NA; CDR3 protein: CASSLRGLAGMGEQFF; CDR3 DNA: TGCGCCAGCAGCCTCCGGGGCTTAGCGGGAATGGGGGAGCAGTTCTTC
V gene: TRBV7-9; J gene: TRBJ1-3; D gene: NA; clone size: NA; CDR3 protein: CASSQMDSTIYF; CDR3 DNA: TGTGCCAGCAGCCAAATGGACAGCACCATATATTTT
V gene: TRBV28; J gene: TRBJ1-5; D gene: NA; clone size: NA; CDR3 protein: CASSPYGAGAADSNQPQHF; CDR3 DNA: TGTGCCAGCAGTCCTTACGGGGCAGGGGCCGCCGATAGCAATCAGCCCCAGCATTTT
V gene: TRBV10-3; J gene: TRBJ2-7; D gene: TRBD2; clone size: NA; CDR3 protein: CATQLAGGDEQYF; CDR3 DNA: TGTGCCACCCAACTAGCGGGAGGCGACGAGCAGTACTTC
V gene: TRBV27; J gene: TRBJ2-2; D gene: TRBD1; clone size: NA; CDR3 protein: CASSLGQGIGELFF; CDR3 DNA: TGTGCCAGCAGTTTAGGACAGGGAATCGGGGAGCTGTTTTTT
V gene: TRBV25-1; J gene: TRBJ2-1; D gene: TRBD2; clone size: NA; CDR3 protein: CASISGTSYNEQFF; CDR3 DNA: TGTGCCAGCATTAGCGGGACCTCCTACAATGAGCAGTTCTTC
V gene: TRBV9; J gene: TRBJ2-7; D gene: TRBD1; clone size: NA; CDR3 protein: CASSVYSGGEQYF; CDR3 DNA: TGTGCCAGCAGCGTCTACTCAGGGGGCGAGCAGTACTTC
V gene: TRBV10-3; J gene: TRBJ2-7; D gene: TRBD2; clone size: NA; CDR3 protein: CAITQREDYEQYF; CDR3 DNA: TGTGCCATCACGCAGCGGGAGGACTACGAGCAGTACTTC
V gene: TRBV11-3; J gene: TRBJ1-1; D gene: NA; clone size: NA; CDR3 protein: CASSPRGTYTEAFF; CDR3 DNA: TGTGCCAGCAGCCCCCGTGGGACTTACACTGAAGCTTTCTTT
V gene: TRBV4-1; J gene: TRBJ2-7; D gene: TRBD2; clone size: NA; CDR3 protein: CASSQDPGSGRAGDHEQYF; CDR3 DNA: TGCGCCAGCAGCCAAGATCCAGGTAGCGGGAGGGCCGGGGACCACGAGCAGTACTTC
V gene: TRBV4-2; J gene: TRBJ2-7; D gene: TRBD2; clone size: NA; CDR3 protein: CVSSQEWAGGAYEQYF; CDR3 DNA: TGTGTCAGCAGCCAAGAGTGGGCGGGAGGAGCCTACGAGCAGTACTTC
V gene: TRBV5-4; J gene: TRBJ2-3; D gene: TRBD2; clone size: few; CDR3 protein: CASSLRDYAADTQYF; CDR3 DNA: TGTGCCAGCAGCTTGAGGGACTACGCTGCAGATACGCAGTATTTT
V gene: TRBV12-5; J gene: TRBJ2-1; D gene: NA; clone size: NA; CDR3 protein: CASGLGLTRTDEQFF; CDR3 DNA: TGTGCTAGTGGTTTGGGACTCACTAGGACGGATGAGCAGTTCTTC
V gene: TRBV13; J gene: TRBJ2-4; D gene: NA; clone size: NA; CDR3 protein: CASSFGQGGVKNIQYF; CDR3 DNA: TGTGCCAGCAGCTTCGGACAGGGAGGGGTCAAAAACATTCAGTACTTC
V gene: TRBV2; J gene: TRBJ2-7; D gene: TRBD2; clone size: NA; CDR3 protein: CASTRGGANYEQYF; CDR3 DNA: TGTGCCAGCACTCGGGGGGGGGCCAATTACGAGCAGTACTTC
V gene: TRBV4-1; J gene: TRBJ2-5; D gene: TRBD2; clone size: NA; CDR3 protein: CASSPAAVAGEETQYF; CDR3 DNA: TGCGCCAGCAGCCCGGCCGCGGTAGCGGGAGAAGAGACCCAGTACTTC
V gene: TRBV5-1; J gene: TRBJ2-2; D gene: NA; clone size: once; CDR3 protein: CASSLQANTGELFF; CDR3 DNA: TGCGCCAGCAGCTTGCAGGCGAACACCGGGGAGCTGTTTTTT
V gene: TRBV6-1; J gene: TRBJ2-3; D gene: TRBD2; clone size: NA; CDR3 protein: CASRVTGGDTQYF; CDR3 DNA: TGTGCCAGCAGAGTTACGGGAGGGGATACGCAGTATTTT
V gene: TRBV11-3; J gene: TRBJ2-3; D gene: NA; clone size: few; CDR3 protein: CASSPGGRYSGTDTQYF; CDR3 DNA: TGTGCCAGCAGCCCCGGGGGTAGGTACTCCGGGACAGATACGCAGTATTTT
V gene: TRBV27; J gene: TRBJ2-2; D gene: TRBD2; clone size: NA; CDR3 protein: CASSSTTSGAGELFF; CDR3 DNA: TGTGCCAGCAGTTCCACGACTAGCGGCGCCGGGGAGCTGTTTTTT
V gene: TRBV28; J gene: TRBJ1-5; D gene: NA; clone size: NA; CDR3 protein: CASSFRGGNQPQHF; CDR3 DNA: TGTGCCAGCAGTTTTAGGGGGGGAAATCAGCCCCAGCATTTT
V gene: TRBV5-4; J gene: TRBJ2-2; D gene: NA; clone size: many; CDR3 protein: CASSLDRGSGELFF; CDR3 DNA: TGTGCCAGCAGCTTGGATCGGGGATCCGGGGAGCTGTTTTTT
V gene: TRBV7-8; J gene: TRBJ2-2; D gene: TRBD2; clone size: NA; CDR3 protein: CASSSRTGGGTGELFF; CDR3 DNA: TGTGCCAGCAGCTCCAGGACGGGGGGGGGCACCGGGGAGCTGTTTTTT
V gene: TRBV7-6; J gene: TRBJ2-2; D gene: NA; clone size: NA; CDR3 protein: CASSLARGANTGELFF; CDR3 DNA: TGTGCCAGCAGCTTAGCCCGGGGTGCGAACACCGGGGAGCTGTTTTTT
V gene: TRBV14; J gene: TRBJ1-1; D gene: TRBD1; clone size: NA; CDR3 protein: CASSQGQVRTTEAFF; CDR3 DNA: TGTGCCAGCAGCCAGGGACAGGTAAGAACAACTGAAGCTTTCTTT
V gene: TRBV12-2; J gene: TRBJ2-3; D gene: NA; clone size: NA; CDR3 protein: CASRLEASGRSDTQYF; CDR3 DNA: TGTGCAAGTCGCTTAGAGGCTAGCGGGAGGTCGGATACGCAGTATTTT
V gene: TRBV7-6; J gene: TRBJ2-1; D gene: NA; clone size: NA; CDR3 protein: CASSLVYNEQFF; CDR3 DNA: TGTGCCAGCAGCCTTGTTTACAATGAGCAGTTCTTC
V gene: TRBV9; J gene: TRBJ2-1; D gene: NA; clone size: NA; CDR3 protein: CASSVALSSQAHEQFF; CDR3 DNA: TGTGCCAGCAGCGTAGCCCTGTCAAGCCAGGCCCATGAGCAGTTCTTC
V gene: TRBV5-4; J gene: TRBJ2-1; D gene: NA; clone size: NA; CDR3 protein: CASSLEGGASNEQFF; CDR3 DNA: TGTGCCAGCAGCTTGGAAGGGGGAGCAAGCAATGAGCAGTTCTTC
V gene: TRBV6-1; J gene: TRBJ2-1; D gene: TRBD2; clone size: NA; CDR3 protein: CASSDQRTSGVEQFF; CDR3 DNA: TGTGCCAGCAGTGATCAAAGGACTAGCGGGGTTGAGCAGTTCTTC
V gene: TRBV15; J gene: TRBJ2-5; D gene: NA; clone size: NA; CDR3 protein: CATSRGEGGPRGETQYF; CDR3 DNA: TGTGCCACCAGCAGAGGGGAAGGGGGTCCTCGAGGAGAGACCCAGTACTTC
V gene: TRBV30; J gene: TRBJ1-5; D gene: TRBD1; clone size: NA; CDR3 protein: CAWMEKGTGEFHQPQHF; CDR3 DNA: TGTGCCTGGATGGAAAAGGGGACAGGGGAGTTCCATCAGCCCCAGCATTTT
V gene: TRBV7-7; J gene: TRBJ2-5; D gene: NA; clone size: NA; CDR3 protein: CASSLARQGETQYF; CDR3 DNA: TGTGCTAGCAGCTTAGCAAGGCAGGGGGAGACCCAGTACTTC
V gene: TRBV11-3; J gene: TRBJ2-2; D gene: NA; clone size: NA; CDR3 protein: CGMNTGELFF; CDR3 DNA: TGTGGTATGAACACCGGGGAGCTGTTTTTT
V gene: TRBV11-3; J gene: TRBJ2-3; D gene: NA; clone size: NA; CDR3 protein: CASSLSRSTDTQYF; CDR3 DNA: TGTGCCAGCAGCTTATCCAGGAGCACAGATACGCAGTATTTT
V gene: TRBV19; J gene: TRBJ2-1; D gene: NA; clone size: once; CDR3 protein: CASTSLYNEQFF; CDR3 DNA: TGTGCCAGTACCAGTCTGTACAATGAGCAGTTCTTC
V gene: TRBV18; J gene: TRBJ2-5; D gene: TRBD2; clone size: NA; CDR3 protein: CASSPRASGSAETQYF; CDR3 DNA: TGTGCCAGCTCACCTCGGGCTAGCGGGAGTGCGGAGACCCAGTACTTC
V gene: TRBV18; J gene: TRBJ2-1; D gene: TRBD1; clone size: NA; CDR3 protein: CASSDRGRNYNEQFF; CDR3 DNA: TGTGCCAGCTCGGACAGGGGGCGCAACTACAATGAGCAGTTCTTC
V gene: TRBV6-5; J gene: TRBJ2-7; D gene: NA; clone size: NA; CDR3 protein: CASRAPAYEQYF; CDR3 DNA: TGTGCCAGCAGGGCACCTGCCTACGAGCAGTACTTC
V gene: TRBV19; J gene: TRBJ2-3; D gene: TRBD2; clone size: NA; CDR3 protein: CASSILAGGADTQYF; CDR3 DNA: TGTGCCAGTAGTATACTAGCGGGAGGGGCAGATACGCAGTATTTT
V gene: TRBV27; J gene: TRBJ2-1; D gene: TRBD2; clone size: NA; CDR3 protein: CASSLFPPGLAGLYNEQFF; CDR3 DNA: TGTGCCAGCAGTTTGTTTCCTCCCGGACTAGCGGGGCTGTACAATGAGCAGTTCTTC
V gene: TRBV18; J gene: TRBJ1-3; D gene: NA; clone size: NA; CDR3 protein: CASSPIRDGNTIYF; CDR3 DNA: TGTGCCAGCTCACCAATCCGGGATGGAAACACCATATATTTT
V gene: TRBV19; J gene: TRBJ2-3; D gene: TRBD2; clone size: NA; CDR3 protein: CASSILVAGFTDTQYF; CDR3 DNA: TGTGCCAGTAGTATATTGGTAGCGGGTTTCACAGATACGCAGTATTTT
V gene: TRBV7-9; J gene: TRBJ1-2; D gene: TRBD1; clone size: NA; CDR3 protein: CASSLGQGMSGYTF; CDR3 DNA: TGTGCCAGCAGCTTAGGACAGGGGATGAGTGGCTACACCTTC
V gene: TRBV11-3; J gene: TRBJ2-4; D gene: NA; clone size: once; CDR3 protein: CASSSATLDIQYF; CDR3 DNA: TGTGCCAGCAGCTCCGCCACTCTCGACATTCAGTACTTC
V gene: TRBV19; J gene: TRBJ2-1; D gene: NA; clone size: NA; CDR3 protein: CASSPRGYNEQFF; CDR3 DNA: TGTGCCAGTAGTCCTCGGGGGTACAATGAGCAGTTCTTC
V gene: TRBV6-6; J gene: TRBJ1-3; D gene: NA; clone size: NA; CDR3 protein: CASSSTGLTGNTIYF; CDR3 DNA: TGTGCCAGCAGCTCAACAGGGCTCACTGGAAACACCATATATTTT
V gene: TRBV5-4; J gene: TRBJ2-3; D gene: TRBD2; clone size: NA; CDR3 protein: CASSLHLAGGSADTQYF; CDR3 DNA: TGTGCCAGCAGCCTCCACTTAGCGGGAGGTAGCGCAGATACGCAGTATTTT
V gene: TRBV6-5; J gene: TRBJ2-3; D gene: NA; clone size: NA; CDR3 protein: CASSYSMQAFTDTQYF; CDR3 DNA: TGTGCCAGCAGTTACTCTATGCAGGCGTTCACAGATACGCAGTATTTT
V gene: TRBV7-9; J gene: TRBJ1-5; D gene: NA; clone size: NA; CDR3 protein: CASSLGQNQPQHF; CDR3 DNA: TGTGCCAGCAGCTTAGGACAGAATCAGCCCCAGCATTTT